A selection of T cell receptor beta chains follows, all from one sample in a study of T cells in Graves' hyperthyroidism and ophthalmopathy. TCRdb fed the multiplex PCR reads into MiXCR, producing one record per CDR3 protein. The sample has around 33,000 distinct CDR3 sequences, about 50% seen once; the top ten hold 6.2%. Sequencing used blood. Source of these receptors: a woman in her 50s with Graves' hyperthyroidism that later progressed to Graves' ophthalmopathy. The CDR3 runs from the conserved cysteine through the conserved F or W. The order of the fields is V gene, D gene, J gene, clone size, CDR3 DNA, CDR3 protein. A D gene is named only where the DNA matches it firmly. Some rows mark clone size as missing; the rest say once, few, many or name a class of expanded clone.

v_call: TRBV28; d_call: NA; j_call: TRBJ2-7; clone_size: many; cdr3_nt: TGTGCCAGCAGATCCCAGGGTCACGAGCAGTACTTC; cdr3_aa: CASRSQGHEQYF
v_call: TRBV6-2/TRBV6-3; d_call: TRBD1; j_call: TRBJ1-5; clone_size: NA; cdr3_nt: TGTGCCAGCAGTTACCTTGGACAGGGTACCCCGATACAGGCCCAGCATTTT; cdr3_aa: CASSYLGQGTPIQAQHF
v_call: TRBV30; d_call: NA; j_call: TRBJ2-2; clone_size: NA; cdr3_nt: TGTGCCTGGAGCTTGAGGGGGGGTGCCGGGGAGCTGTTTTTT; cdr3_aa: CAWSLRGGAGELFF
v_call: TRBV6-2/TRBV6-3; d_call: NA; j_call: TRBJ1-5; clone_size: many; cdr3_nt: TGTGCCAGCAGTTGGGACCTTCAGCCCCAGCATTTT; cdr3_aa: CASSWDLQPQHF
v_call: TRBV5-1; d_call: TRBD1; j_call: TRBJ1-2; clone_size: NA; cdr3_nt: TGCGCCAGCAGCAACCGGGACAGGGATGGCTACACCTTC; cdr3_aa: CASSNRDRDGYTF
v_call: TRBV7-3; d_call: NA; j_call: TRBJ2-1; clone_size: many; cdr3_nt: TGTGCCAGCAGCCCTTCCGGGACTCTGCCATATAATGAGCAGTTCTTC; cdr3_aa: CASSPSGTLPYNEQFF
v_call: TRBV11-3; d_call: NA; j_call: TRBJ1-1; clone_size: many; cdr3_nt: TGTGCCAGCAGCTTCTCGACCCGGACTGAAGCTTTCTTT; cdr3_aa: CASSFSTRTEAFF
v_call: TRBV20-1; d_call: TRBD1; j_call: TRBJ2-5; clone_size: NA; cdr3_nt: TGCAGTGCAAAGGACAGGGGACCTCGTCAGCCCCAGTACTTC; cdr3_aa: CSAKDRGPRQPQYF
v_call: TRBV20-1; d_call: NA; j_call: TRBJ1-2; clone_size: NA; cdr3_nt: TGCAATGCTAGAGCGGGGTCGGGAGTCTATGTCTACACCTTC; cdr3_aa: CNARAGSGVYVYTF
v_call: TRBV7-2; d_call: NA; j_call: TRBJ2-5; clone_size: NA; cdr3_nt: TGTGCCAGCAGCTCGGCTGGGGGGCTAGCGCGAGAGACCCAGTACTTC; cdr3_aa: CASSSAGGLARETQYF
v_call: TRBV19; d_call: NA; j_call: TRBJ2-5; clone_size: many; cdr3_nt: TGTGCCAGTAGTCGGACAGGCGGGGGGGAGACCCAGTACTTC; cdr3_aa: CASSRTGGGETQYF
v_call: TRBV10-3; d_call: NA; j_call: TRBJ2-2; clone_size: NA; cdr3_nt: TGTGCCATCGAGGAGAGCCCAAACACCGGGGAGCTGTTTTTT; cdr3_aa: CAIEESPNTGELFF
v_call: TRBV2; d_call: NA; j_call: TRBJ1-3; clone_size: NA; cdr3_nt: TGTGCCAGCAGCCGGGGATTAGTTGGTGCAGGGGCTGGAAACACCATATATTTT; cdr3_aa: CASSRGLVGAGAGNTIYF
v_call: TRBV24-1; d_call: NA; j_call: TRBJ2-6; clone_size: NA; cdr3_nt: TGTGCCACCAGTGTGTGGCAGGGGGCCAACGTCCTGACTTTC; cdr3_aa: CATSVWQGANVLTF
v_call: TRBV7-6; d_call: NA; j_call: TRBJ1-6; clone_size: NA; cdr3_nt: TGTGCCAGCAGCTCCTATAATTCACCCCTCCACTTT; cdr3_aa: CASSSYNSPLHF
v_call: TRBV16; d_call: TRBD1; j_call: TRBJ1-5; clone_size: many; cdr3_nt: TGTGCCAGCAAAACGGGACAGGGCCCCAATCAGCCCCAGCATTTT; cdr3_aa: CASKTGQGPNQPQHF
v_call: TRBV4-2; d_call: TRBD1; j_call: TRBJ2-7; clone_size: many; cdr3_nt: TGTGCCAGCAGCCAAGACCAGACAGGGGGGTACGAGCAGTACTTC; cdr3_aa: CASSQDQTGGYEQYF
v_call: TRBV2; d_call: NA; j_call: TRBJ2-7; clone_size: NA; cdr3_nt: TGTGCCAGCAGTGAAGTGGGGGCCACCTACGAGCAGTACTTC; cdr3_aa: CASSEVGATYEQYF
v_call: TRBV24-1; d_call: TRBD2; j_call: TRBJ2-3; clone_size: NA; cdr3_nt: TGTGCCACCAGTGACCCGACCCGGACTAGCGGATACACAGATACGCAGTATTTT; cdr3_aa: CATSDPTRTSGYTDTQYF
v_call: TRBV28; d_call: TRBD1; j_call: TRBJ1-4; clone_size: many; cdr3_nt: TGTGCCATATCGACAGGGGGTACTAATGAAAAACTGTTTTTT; cdr3_aa: CAISTGGTNEKLFF
v_call: TRBV10-3; d_call: NA; j_call: TRBJ1-4; clone_size: NA; cdr3_nt: TGTGCCATCAGCTCCGCTACTCGAGGTGAAAAACTGTTTTTT; cdr3_aa: CAISSATRGEKLFF
v_call: TRBV20-1; d_call: TRBD1; j_call: TRBJ1-1; clone_size: many; cdr3_nt: TGCAGTGCTAGAGTCCCCTGGACAGGGGTGGGCATCACTGAAGCTTTCTTT; cdr3_aa: CSARVPWTGVGITEAFF
v_call: TRBV6-5; d_call: NA; j_call: TRBJ1-1; clone_size: many; cdr3_nt: TGTGCCAGCAGTTACTCGTACCAGACTGAAGCTTTCTTT; cdr3_aa: CASSYSYQTEAFF
v_call: TRBV6-1; d_call: NA; j_call: TRBJ1-6; clone_size: many; cdr3_nt: TGTGCCAGCAGTGAATTATGGCTACCAAATTCACCCCTCCACTTT; cdr3_aa: CASSELWLPNSPLHF
v_call: TRBV6-2/TRBV6-3; d_call: TRBD1; j_call: TRBJ1-1; clone_size: many; cdr3_nt: TGTGCCAGCAGGCGGACAGGGGATTACGAAGCTTTCTTT; cdr3_aa: CASRRTGDYEAFF
v_call: TRBV10-3; d_call: TRBD2; j_call: TRBJ2-1; clone_size: medium-sized; cdr3_nt: TGTGCCACCGTTAGGAGGACTAGCGGGAACAATGAGCAGTTCTTC; cdr3_aa: CATVRRTSGNNEQFF
v_call: TRBV19; d_call: NA; j_call: TRBJ1-5; clone_size: NA; cdr3_nt: TGTGCCAGTAGTAAGCGGACAGTTCGGTTT; cdr3_aa: CASSKRTVRF
v_call: TRBV5-6; d_call: NA; j_call: TRBJ1-5; clone_size: NA; cdr3_nt: TGTGCCAGCAGCTTGGGACAGAATCAGCCCCAGCATTTT; cdr3_aa: CASSLGQNQPQHF
v_call: TRBV4-2; d_call: TRBD1; j_call: TRBJ1-4; clone_size: NA; cdr3_nt: TGTGCCAGCAGCCGAGGGACAGGGTATGAAAAACTGTTTTTT; cdr3_aa: CASSRGTGYEKLFF
v_call: TRBV20-1; d_call: TRBD1; j_call: TRBJ2-7; clone_size: once; cdr3_nt: TGCAGTGCTGGACAGGGATGCGAGCAGTACTTC; cdr3_aa: CSAGQGCEQYF
v_call: TRBV19; d_call: NA; j_call: TRBJ2-2; clone_size: NA; cdr3_nt: TGTGCCAGTAGTACTCAAGTCCCCCCGAACATCGGGGAGCTGTTTTTT; cdr3_aa: CASSTQVPPNIGELFF
v_call: TRBV27; d_call: TRBD1; j_call: TRBJ2-1; clone_size: few; cdr3_nt: TGTGCCAGCAGTTCTCCGGGACAGGGATTCTATGAGCAGTTCTTC; cdr3_aa: CASSSPGQGFYEQFF
v_call: TRBV6-5; d_call: NA; j_call: TRBJ1-2; clone_size: NA; cdr3_nt: TGTGCCAGCAGTTACTCGACAGGTGGACACCTTGGAAACACCTTC; cdr3_aa: CASSYSTGGHLGNTF
v_call: TRBV6-1; d_call: TRBD1; j_call: TRBJ1-5; clone_size: NA; cdr3_nt: TGTGCCAGGAGTGAGGACAGGGTTCAGCCCCAGCATTTT; cdr3_aa: CARSEDRVQPQHF
v_call: TRBV20-1; d_call: TRBD2; j_call: TRBJ2-2; clone_size: many; cdr3_nt: TGCAGTGCTAGATCGACTAGCGGGACCGGGGAGCTGTTTTTT; cdr3_aa: CSARSTSGTGELFF
v_call: TRBV25-1; d_call: NA; j_call: TRBJ2-7; clone_size: NA; cdr3_nt: NA; cdr3_aa: CACSASNLARGSYEQYF
v_call: TRBV6-5; d_call: TRBD2; j_call: TRBJ2-7; clone_size: NA; cdr3_nt: TGTGCCAGCAGTTACTCATGGGGGAGGGCGGGAGAGCAGTACTTC; cdr3_aa: CASSYSWGRAGEQYF
v_call: TRBV30; d_call: NA; j_call: TRBJ1-2; clone_size: NA; cdr3_nt: TGTGCCTGGATTAGCGTTTGGGGGGTCGACGCTAACTATGGCTACACCTTC; cdr3_aa: CAWISVWGVDANYGYTF
v_call: TRBV6-2/TRBV6-3; d_call: NA; j_call: TRBJ2-5; clone_size: NA; cdr3_nt: TGTGCCAGCTCTAGATTGGGTGGGAGCAATCAGCCCCAGTACTTC; cdr3_aa: CASSRLGGSNQPQYF
v_call: TRBV6-1; d_call: NA; j_call: TRBJ1-5; clone_size: NA; cdr3_nt: TGTGCCAGCAGTGAACGGGGGCTGGTCGGTCAGCCCCAGCATTTT; cdr3_aa: CASSERGLVGQPQHF
v_call: TRBV20-1; d_call: TRBD1; j_call: TRBJ1-1; clone_size: NA; cdr3_nt: TGCAGTGCTAGGACAGGGGTGACTGAAGCTTTCTTT; cdr3_aa: CSARTGVTEAFF
v_call: TRBV24-1; d_call: TRBD2; j_call: TRBJ2-1; clone_size: NA; cdr3_nt: TGTGCCAGCAGGGCCGGGACTAGCGGGAGGGATGAGCAGTTCTTC; cdr3_aa: CASRAGTSGRDEQFF